Listed below are T cell receptor beta chains from one sample, sequenced in a study of CD8 T cells in ankylosing spondylitis. TCRdb used MiXCR to reprocess the 5' RACE reads, holding one entry per CDR3 protein. The sample lists 200,000 to 250,000 distinct CDR3 sequences, 7.5% to 9.5% occurring once. Sample: blood, either unsorted or a sorted T cell fraction (not recorded which). The receptor source for this set is a female donor with ankylosing spondylitis or in good health (not recorded which). Each CDR3 is given with its conserved first and last residue. The order of the fields is J gene, CDR3 length, D gene, V gene, clone size, CDR3 protein, CDR3 DNA. The D gene is left open where the match is weak. Clone size is stated in some rows and not others, as once, few, many or a class when expanded.

J gene: TRBJ2-1; CDR3 length: 14; D gene: .; V gene: TRBV10-2; clone size: many; CDR3 protein: CASNGGALYNEQFF; CDR3 DNA: TGCGCCAGCAACGGTGGCGCACTCTACAATGAGCAGTTCTTC
J gene: TRBJ2-7; CDR3 length: 16; D gene: TRBD2; V gene: TRBV7-2; clone size: few; CDR3 protein: CASSPQTSVSVSEQYF; CDR3 DNA: TGTGCCAGCAGCCCCCAGACTAGCGTCAGTGTCTCCGAGCAGTACTTC
J gene: TRBJ2-7; CDR3 length: 13; D gene: .; V gene: TRBV9; clone size: .; CDR3 protein: CASSVAAKGEQYF; CDR3 DNA: TGTGCCAGCAGCGTAGCGGCCAAGGGGGAGCAGTACTTC
J gene: TRBJ1-1; CDR3 length: 15; D gene: .; V gene: TRBV4-2; clone size: many; CDR3 protein: CASSQDPARSPEAFF; CDR3 DNA: TGTGCCAGCAGCCAAGATCCCGCACGGTCACCTGAAGCTTTCTTT
J gene: TRBJ1-2; CDR3 length: 14; D gene: TRBD1; V gene: TRBV28; clone size: many; CDR3 protein: CASSSLTGEGGYTF; CDR3 DNA: TGTGCCAGCAGTTCATTGACAGGGGAGGGTGGCTACACCTTC
J gene: TRBJ2-1; CDR3 length: 16; D gene: TRBD2; V gene: TRBV15; clone size: many; CDR3 protein: CATSRNPGGGYNEQFF; CDR3 DNA: TGTGCCACCAGCAGAAACCCGGGAGGTGGCTACAATGAGCAGTTCTTC
J gene: TRBJ1-1; CDR3 length: 13; D gene: .; V gene: TRBV27; clone size: many; CDR3 protein: CASEPGRYTEAFF; CDR3 DNA: TGTGCCAGCGAGCCGGGGAGGTACACTGAAGCTTTCTTT
J gene: TRBJ1-2; CDR3 length: 16; D gene: TRBD1; V gene: TRBV20-1; clone size: many; CDR3 protein: CSARGSGTAANYGYTF; CDR3 DNA: TGCAGTGCTAGAGGCTCCGGGACAGCAGCTAACTATGGCTACACCTTC
J gene: TRBJ2-5; CDR3 length: 13; D gene: .; V gene: TRBV27; clone size: many; CDR3 protein: CASSLFGGETQYF; CDR3 DNA: TGTGCCAGCAGTTTATTTGGGGGCGAGACCCAGTACTTC
J gene: TRBJ2-5; CDR3 length: 15; D gene: TRBD1; V gene: TRBV12-3/TRBV12-4; clone size: many; CDR3 protein: CASSFRTGGLETQYF; CDR3 DNA: TGTGCCAGCAGTTTTAGGACAGGGGGCTTGGAGACCCAGTACTTC
J gene: TRBJ2-2; CDR3 length: 15; D gene: .; V gene: TRBV7-9; clone size: .; CDR3 protein: CAILQEEGRVGELFF; CDR3 DNA: TGTGCGATCCTGCAAGAGGAGGGCCGTGTCGGGGAGCTGTTTTTT
J gene: TRBJ1-1; CDR3 length: 13; D gene: TRBD1; V gene: TRBV7-2; clone size: many; CDR3 protein: CASSFQGVGEAFF; CDR3 DNA: TGTGCCAGCAGCTTCCAGGGGGTAGGGGAAGCTTTCTTT
J gene: TRBJ2-1; CDR3 length: 13; D gene: TRBD2; V gene: TRBV29-1; clone size: many; CDR3 protein: CSVQKGLEPILFF; CDR3 DNA: TGCAGCGTTCAAAAGGGACTAGAGCCCATTCTATTCTTC
J gene: TRBJ2-6; CDR3 length: 17; D gene: .; V gene: TRBV7-3; clone size: many; CDR3 protein: CASSSGRPSSGANVLTF; CDR3 DNA: TGTGCCAGCAGCTCGGGACGGCCTAGCTCTGGGGCCAACGTCCTGACTTTC
J gene: TRBJ1-4; CDR3 length: 15; D gene: .; V gene: TRBV3-1; clone size: many; CDR3 protein: CASSRPGGRNEKLFF; CDR3 DNA: TGTGCCAGCAGCCGCCCAGGAGGTCGCAATGAAAAACTGTTTTTT
J gene: TRBJ2-7; CDR3 length: 13; D gene: TRBD1; V gene: TRBV20-1; clone size: .; CDR3 protein: CSASGDRIAEQYF; CDR3 DNA: TGCAGTGCTAGTGGGGACAGAATCGCCGAGCAGTACTTC
J gene: TRBJ1-2; CDR3 length: 14; D gene: .; V gene: TRBV5-1; clone size: many; CDR3 protein: CASSYRQANYGYTF; CDR3 DNA: TGCGCCAGCAGCTACCGACAGGCCAACTATGGCTACACCTTC
J gene: TRBJ2-3; CDR3 length: 13; D gene: .; V gene: TRBV5-1; clone size: .; CDR3 protein: CASSLQGPDTQYF; CDR3 DNA: TGCGCCAGCAGCCTCCAGGGTCCAGATACGCAGTATTTT
J gene: TRBJ2-5; CDR3 length: 11; D gene: .; V gene: TRBV20-1; clone size: many; CDR3 protein: CSGADQETQYF; CDR3 DNA: TGCAGTGGGGCGGACCAAGAGACCCAGTACTTC
J gene: TRBJ2-1; CDR3 length: 16; D gene: TRBD2; V gene: TRBV11-2; clone size: many; CDR3 protein: CASRDPGLAGGREQFF; CDR3 DNA: TGTGCCAGCAGGGATCCTGGACTAGCGGGAGGGCGCGAGCAGTTCTTC
J gene: TRBJ2-2; CDR3 length: 19; D gene: TRBD2; V gene: TRBV7-2; clone size: few; CDR3 protein: CASSYRAELAGGLAGELFF; CDR3 DNA: TGTGCCAGCAGTTACCGAGCTGAGCTAGCGGGAGGATTGGCCGGGGAGCTGTTTTTT
J gene: TRBJ2-3; CDR3 length: 16; D gene: .; V gene: TRBV24-1; clone size: many; CDR3 protein: CATSDFGPGQPDTQYF; CDR3 DNA: TGTGCCACCAGTGATTTCGGCCCGGGACAACCAGATACGCAGTATTTT
J gene: TRBJ1-2; CDR3 length: 14; D gene: .; V gene: TRBV4-1; clone size: many; CDR3 protein: CASSQRGYDYGYTF; CDR3 DNA: TGCGCCAGCAGCCAACGGGGGTATGATTATGGCTACACCTTC
J gene: TRBJ1-1; CDR3 length: 10; D gene: .; V gene: TRBV10-3; clone size: many; CDR3 protein: CAIGEEKAFF; CDR3 DNA: TGTGCCATCGGGGAAGAAAAAGCTTTCTTT
J gene: TRBJ2-2; CDR3 length: 17; D gene: TRBD2; V gene: TRBV6-5; clone size: few; CDR3 protein: CASSYTALAGGPGELFF; CDR3 DNA: TGTGCCAGCAGTTACACAGCTCTAGCGGGGGGACCCGGGGAGCTGTTTTTT
J gene: TRBJ1-5; CDR3 length: 13; D gene: .; V gene: TRBV20-1; clone size: many; CDR3 protein: CSARRGTNQPQHF; CDR3 DNA: TGCAGTGCTAGAAGAGGGACTAATCAGCCCCAGCATTTT